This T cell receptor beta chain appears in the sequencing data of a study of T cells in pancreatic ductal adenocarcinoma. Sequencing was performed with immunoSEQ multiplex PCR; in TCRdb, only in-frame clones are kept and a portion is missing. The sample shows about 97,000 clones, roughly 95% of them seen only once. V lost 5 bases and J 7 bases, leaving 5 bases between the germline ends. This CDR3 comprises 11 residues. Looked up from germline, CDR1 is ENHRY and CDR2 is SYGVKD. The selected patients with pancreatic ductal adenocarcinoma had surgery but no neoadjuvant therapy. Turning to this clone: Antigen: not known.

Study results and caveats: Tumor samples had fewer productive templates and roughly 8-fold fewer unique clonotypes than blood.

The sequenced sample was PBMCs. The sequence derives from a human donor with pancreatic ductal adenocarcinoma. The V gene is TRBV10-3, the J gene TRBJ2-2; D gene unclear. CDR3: CAISPSGELFF. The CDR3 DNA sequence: TGTGCCATCAGTCCCAGCGGGGAGCTGTTTTTT.